This TCR beta chain was profiled in a study of tumor-infiltrating lymphocytes in primary liver carcinoma. This CDR3 has 18 amino acids. Germline V gene data show CDR1 as SGHNT and CDR2 as YYREEE (reference sequence). V shed 0 bases and J 13 bases; nucleotides not matched to a gene: 15. Synthesis of TCR beta cDNA was carried out from 500 ng total RNA with a constant-region primer. Researchers made the TCR beta libraries by running three nested multiplex PCR rounds with slightly modified ARM-PCR. The opening two PCR rounds, about 11 cycles each, paired TRBV1-TRBV30 forward primers with a C-beta reverse primer. MiXCR, run by TCRdb on the multiplex PCR reads, gives a single entry per CDR3 protein. Found here are 95,000 to 150,000 distinct CDR3 sequences, around 60% of them singletons; the top ten hold around 9%. DNA and RNA were both co-extracted from 20-30 mg of bulk tissue that had not been sorted.

Sample: liver tumor tissue from sampling region 1. Subset indicated: tumor region T1, superior pole. The TCR originated in a woman aged 60 to 75 with primary liver carcinoma and hepatitis B virus infection. The chain joins TRBV5-4 to TRBJ2-6, with 11 bases lining up with TRBD2. DNA of the CDR3: TGTGCCAGCAGCTTGGGCCTAGCGGGAGGAGCTGGGGTCAATGTCCTGACTTTC. Amino acids: CASSLGLAGGAGVNVLTF.